What follows is one T cell receptor (beta chain) and its context. This entry comes from a study of technical replicates of blood from a few donors. TCRdb's copy holds only in-frame clones and misses some; the assay was immunoSEQ multiplex PCR. The sample contains 55,000 to 75,000 clones, approximately 94% of which appear only once. J was trimmed by 3 bases and V by 10 bases; bases with no gene match: 5. The germline gives CDR1 ENHRY, CDR2 SYGVKD. The CDR3 spans 12 residues. The origin of this receptor is a human donor in good health. Some clones in this sample may be carry-over from other donors' samples. The chain couples TRBV10-3 to TRBJ2-5; 7 bases are shared with TRBD1. Sequencing was done on a sample of PBMCs. This CDR3 reads CATKDREETQYF. CDR3 DNA: TGTGCCACCAAAGACAGGGAAGAGACCCAGTACTTC.